These 28 T cell receptor beta chains came from one sample sequenced in a study of beta chain features in type 1 diabetes (dated by TCRdb to the late 2010s). The paper as a whole reports these results and caveats: A moderate but significant shortening of TCRB CDR3 length was observed in type 1 diabetes patients in all four CD4+ subsets.

The library was prepared using the immunoSEQ multiplex PCR assay. All of the isolated RNA was reverse transcribed with the High Capacity cDNA Reverse Transcription Kit, so expressed TCRB transcripts were sequenced. TCRdb provides this immuneACCESS table in a form limited to in-frame rearrangements. Some clones are lacking; in checked studies, under half of them reflect an unresolved V gene, and why the rest are absent is not known. This sample lists about 400,000 clones; around an eighth were detected once. In total, the top ten clones hold 0.01% of the sample. These TCRs are of unknown antigen specificity. Sequencing input: naive CD4+ T cells from blood. The sample's cell subset or site label, in plain terms: true naive CD4+ T cells. All receptors come from a woman aged 18-29 years with type 1 diabetes.

The V gene is TRBV9, the J gene TRBJ1-2; D gene ambiguous. The germline V gene has CDR1 SGDLS and CDR2 YYNGEE. With 4 bases removed from V and 2 bases from J, the gap between germline ends came to 9 bases. The CDR3 has 13 amino acids. This chain's CDR3 is CASSPDGNYGYTF. The CDR3 DNA follows: TGTGCCAGCAGCCCCGATGGCAACTATGGCTACACCTTC.

V gene TRBV18 combines with J gene TRBJ1-2, with D uncertain. The CDR3 totals 12 residues. Trimming cost V 2 bases and J 8 bases, with 9 bases left between them. Germline V lookup: CDR1 KGHSH, CDR2 LQKENI. The CDR3 region has the DNA TGTGCCAGCTCACCATACCGGGAGGGCTACACCTTC. Translation gives CASSPYREGYTF.

Of note for this clone: Other DNA sequences within the sample encode an identical CDR3. J is TRBJ1-2 and V is TRBV5-1; 7 positions agree with TRBD1. The germline V gene encodes CDR1 SGHRS and CDR2 YFSETQ. The CDR3 covers 12 residues. The ends lost 1 base at V and 6 bases at J; junction bases unmatched: 0. CDR3 protein: CASSLQGDGYTF. The CDR3 bases are TGCGCCAGCAGCTTGCAGGGGGATGGCTACACCTTC.

This clone came up a few times. This chain joins TRBV28 and TRBJ2-7; the match to TRBD2 covers 8 bases. The CDR3 loop spans 13 amino acids. The V gene's germline CDR1 is MDHEN and CDR2 SYDVKM. V was pared by 6 bases and J by 3 bases, with 4 bases of the junction left unmatched. CDR3 DNA sequence: TGTGCCAGCAGGCTAGCGGGCTACTACGAGCAGTACTTC. Translating gives CASRLAGYYEQYF.

This chain links TRBV16 with TRBJ1-5; 12 positions agree with TRBD1. Trimming cost V 5 bases and J 4 bases; bases outside gene matches: 3. CDR3 length equals 15 residues. Germline CDR1 and CDR2: KGHSY and FQNENV. The CDR3 protein is CASSWDRGRNQPQHF. The CDR3 bases are TGTGCCAGCAGCTGGGACAGGGGGCGAAATCAGCCCCAGCATTTT.

This clone was recorded a few times. The V gene is TRBV6-1, the J gene TRBJ1-5; unclear D gene. Germline CDR1 is MNHNS and CDR2 is SASEGT. V was cut by 1 base and J by 5 bases, with 6 bases left in between. CDR3 size: 13 residues. This CDR3 reads CASSEDGDQPQHF. CDR3 bases: TGTGCCAGCAGTGAAGACGGAGATCAGCCCCAGCATTTT.

The chain couples TRBV5-1 to TRBJ2-7, with 13 positions matching TRBD2. Germline trimming cut 4 bases from V and 5 bases from J; bases unmatched to any gene: 6. This CDR3 is built from 15 residues. Germline V gene data show CDR1 as SGHRS and CDR2 as YFSETQ. The CDR3 DNA is TGCGCCAGCAGCCCCACTAGCGGGAGGGTCCACGAGCAGTACTTC. Amino acids: CASSPTSGRVHEQYF.

The rearrangement links TRBV9 to TRBJ2-2; tentatively, D is TRBD1 (5 bases). Trimming removed 0 bases from V and 6 bases from J, with 15 bases in between. The CDR3 consists of 16 residues. Germline V gene data show CDR1 as SGDLS and CDR2 as YYNGEE. CDR3 DNA sequence: TGTGCCAGCAGCGTAGCCCCAGGGTGGAGCGCCGGGGAGCTGTTTTTT. It codes for CASSVAPGWSAGELFF.

This clone was counted a few times. The chain joins TRBV29-1 to TRBJ2-7; 10 positions agree with TRBD1. Per the germline V gene, CDR1 is SQVTM and CDR2 is ANQGSEA. The CDR3 has 13 residues. V lost 7 bases to trimming and J lost 5 bases; unmatched junction nucleotides: 8. CDR3 amino acids: CSASGDRGNEQYF. CDR3 coding DNA: TGCAGCGCCTCCGGGGACAGGGGCAACGAGCAGTACTTC.

The chain has TRBV4-1 and TRBJ2-5; tentative D call: TRBD1 (6 bases). The end of the DNA aligns better with TRBJ2-7, so the J call may be wrong. Per germline, CDR1 MGHRA and CDR2 YSYEKL. This CDR3 contains 12 residues. CDR3 DNA: TGCGCCAGCAGCCCGGACAGATACGAGCAGTACTTC. The encoded protein is CASSPDRYEQYF.

This clone came up a few times. This rearrangement joins TRBV9 to TRBJ2-3, with 9 bases fitting TRBD2. The CDR3 contains 16 residues. With 3 bases clipped from V and 2 bases from J, the junction kept 7 bases outside the gene matches. The germline V gene has CDR1 SGDLS and CDR2 YYNGEE. DNA of the CDR3: TGTGCCAGCAGCGCTCCTAGCGGGATTTACACAGATACGCAGTATTTT. Protein product: CASSAPSGIYTDTQYF.

The CDR3 reads CASKPREGGAYNEQFF. The DNA of the CDR3 is TGTGCCAGCAAACCCCGGGAAGGGGGTGCGTACAATGAGCAGTTCTTC. This chain uses TRBV6-6 with TRBJ2-1, with a tentative D call TRBD1 (6 bases). This CDR3 region has 16 residues. CDR1 and CDR2 from the germline V gene are MNHNY and SVGAGI (reference sequence). Deletions cut 7 bases from V and 4 bases from J, with 20 bases between.

This clone was detected a few times. This chain links TRBV30 with TRBJ2-7, with TRBD1 matching over 8 bases. With 0 bases clipped from V and 2 bases from J, the junction kept 3 bases outside the gene matches. Germline assignment: CDR1 GTSNPN and CDR2 SVGIG (reference sequence). The CDR3 length is 14 residues. This CDR3 is CAWSVTGVPYEQYF. For the CDR3, the DNA is TGTGCCTGGAGTGTGACAGGGGTCCCCTACGAGCAGTACTTC.

The V and J genes are TRBV4-3 and TRBJ2-7; 7 bases map to TRBD1. The CDR3 is 17 amino acids. Germline V gives CDR1 LGHNA, CDR2 YSLEER. V lost 5 bases and J lost 0; bases outside the gene matches: 13. The CDR3 DNA reads TGCGCCAGCAGCTTACGGACAGGTCCTAAGAGCTCCTACGAGCAGTACTTC. Its protein is CASSLRTGPKSSYEQYF.

This clone was detected a few times. The chain is built from TRBV4-3 and TRBJ2-3; 11 bases map to TRBD2. V was pared by 4 bases and J by 3 bases, with 12 bases of the junction left unmatched. The CDR3 covers 18 residues. Germline V lookup: CDR1 LGHNA, CDR2 YSLEER. CDR3 protein: CASSLLPLAGGRTDTQYF. CDR3 DNA sequence: TGCGCCAGCAGCCTTCTCCCCTTAGCGGGGGGGCGGACAGATACGCAGTATTTT.

This clone was observed a few times. The rearrangement links TRBV6-5 to TRBJ1-6; D is uncertain. The CDR3 is 13 amino acids. Germline-derived CDR1 and CDR2 are MNHEY and SVGAGI. Trimming took 5 bases from V and 11 from J, leaving 13 bases between them. The CDR3 bases are TGTGCCAGCAGTCAAGGATTGAGGGCACCCCTCCACTTT. It translates to CASSQGLRAPLHF.

V is TRBV9 and J is TRBJ2-3; possible D gene TRBD2, 7 bases. This CDR3 comprises 17 residues. V was trimmed by 3 bases and J by 6 bases, leaving 23 bases between them. Germline assignment: CDR1 SGDLS and CDR2 YYNGEE. In nucleotides, the CDR3 is TGTGCCAGCAGCGCAAGTGGGGGGGCCCTTTACCCGGATACGCAGTATTTT. It is translated as CASSASGGALYPDTQYF.

The chain couples TRBV28 to TRBJ2-5, with D perhaps matching TRBD1 (6 bases). The CDR3 runs 14 residues. Trimming removed 2 bases from V and 4 bases from J, with 11 bases in between. Per the germline V gene, CDR1 is MDHEN and CDR2 is SYDVKM. For the CDR3, the DNA is TGTGCCAGCAGTTTAAGGCAGGGGACAGAGACCCAGTACTTC. This translates into CASSLRQGTETQYF.

The genes are TRBV7-2 and TRBJ2-2; TRBD1 is a possible D gene (6 bases). Germline CDR1 SGHTA, CDR2 FQGNSA. This CDR3 comprises 17 residues. Trimming removed 5 bases at V and 7 bases at J, with 23 bases between. This CDR3 is CASSPYPPIGQFGELFF. The CDR3, as DNA: TGTGCCAGCAGCCCTTACCCCCCGATAGGACAGTTCGGGGAGCTGTTTTTT.

The rearrangement joins TRBV5-1 to TRBJ1-2, with unresolved D. The germline CDR1 and CDR2 sequences are SGHRS and YFSETQ. This CDR3 is 14 amino acids long. Trimming took 3 bases from V and 5 from J, leaving 14 bases between them. In DNA form, the CDR3 reads TGCGCCAGCAGCTCATTGAACCGGGATTATGGCTACACCTTC. Translation gives CASSSLNRDYGYTF.

This clone has only a few counts. The J gene is TRBJ2-7, the V gene TRBV28, with 7 nucleotides matching TRBD1. The germline CDR1 and CDR2 sequences are MDHEN and SYDVKM. CDR3 length: 13 amino acids. V lost 4 bases and J lost 4; bases outside the gene matches: 4. The CDR3: CASSWGTEYEQYF. CDR3 DNA: TGTGCCAGCAGTTGGGGGACAGAGTACGAGCAGTACTTC.

This clone was found a few times. This chain joins TRBV9 and TRBJ2-3, with D maybe TRBD2 (6 bases). This CDR3 is built from 14 residues. The V gene lost 0 bases and the J gene lost 4 bases, with 9 bases spanning the gap. Germline CDR1 reads SGDLS; CDR2 reads YYNGEE. CDR3 DNA: TGTGCCAGCAGCGTAGAAGCTAGCGCAGATACGCAGTATTTT. Its protein product is CASSVEASADTQYF.

The rearrangement joins TRBV4-3 to TRBJ2-3, with no clear D. Germline V lookup: CDR1 LGHNA, CDR2 YSLEER. The CDR3 has 13 residues. V was trimmed by 4 bases and J by 4 bases, leaving 9 bases between them. CDR3 sequence reads: CASSPLTADTQYF. The CDR3 coding sequence is TGCGCCAGCAGCCCGCTAACCGCAGATACGCAGTATTTT.

The chain has TRBV6-5 and TRBJ2-3; 10 bases match TRBD2. Germline lookup yields CDR1 MNHEY and CDR2 SVGAGI. This CDR3 is 15 amino acids long. J was trimmed by 10 bases and V by 8 bases; bases with no gene match: 15. DNA for the CDR3: TGTGCCAGCGCGGGGGGAGCGGGAGGGCTAAGGGCGCAGTATTTT. Protein: CASAGGAGGLRAQYF.

This clone was seen a handful of times. The DNA of the CDR3 is TGTGCCACCCGGGCTAGCGGGGGGTCCCAGCATTTT. Translating it yields CATRASGGSQHF. The chain uses TRBV10-3 and TRBJ1-5; perhaps TRBD1 as D (5 bases). CDR1 ENHRY and CDR2 SYGVKD come from the germline V gene. V was cut by 10 bases and J by 11 bases, with 18 bases left in between. CDR3 length: 12 amino acids.

This clone came up a few times. CDR3 in amino acids: CASSAGQGEKLFF. Here the CDR3 DNA reads TGTGCCAGCAGCGCCGGACAGGGGGAGAAACTGTTTTTT. V gene TRBV7-9 combines with J gene TRBJ1-4, with 10 bases that match TRBD1. V gave up 5 bases and J gave up 11 bases; unmatched junction bases: 5. The CDR3 sequence is 13 residues long. In germline, CDR1 is SEHNR, CDR2 FQNEAQ (reference sequence).

The rearrangement uses TRBV28 and TRBJ2-6, with D possibly being TRBD2 (5 bases). Trimming cost V 5 bases and J 4 bases, with 12 bases left between them. The CDR3 contains 15 residues. CDR1 and CDR2 from the germline V gene are MDHEN and SYDVKM. The CDR3 DNA follows: TGTGCCAGCAGTGACTATTGGGCCGGGGCCAACGTCCTGACTTTC. This encodes CASSDYWAGANVLTF.

This clone showed up just a few times. This sequence joins TRBV18 and TRBJ1-5; D unclear. Germline lookup yields CDR1 KGHSH and CDR2 LQKENI. V lost 1 base to trimming and J lost 6 bases, with 16 bases between them. The CDR3 spans 16 residues. The CDR3 region is CASSPLGYPLRQPQHF. As DNA, the CDR3 is TGTGCCAGCTCACCACTCGGGTACCCTCTGCGTCAGCCCCAGCATTTT.